Each of the 17 T cell receptor beta chains below was sequenced from the same sample in a study of blood T cell repertoires in COVID-19 (TCRdb year 2020). Receptors were amplified or captured by the immunoSEQ multiplex PCR assay. As stored in TCRdb, this immuneACCESS dataset retains in-frame rearrangements with V and J assigned. A fraction of the clones does not appear; measured against another copy, unresolved V genes explain less than half of the discrepancy, and the remainder lacks a known reason. Within this sample are about 69,000 clones, with less than 95% of them counted one time only. The ten largest clones capture approximately 4.8% of the sample. Sequenced sample: peripheral blood. These receptors were obtained from a woman aged 55-75 years with active COVID-19.

The chain has TRBV5-5 and TRBJ2-6; 7 bases match TRBD2. V lost 3 bases, J lost 4 bases, and 7 bases stayed unmatched. This CDR3 contains 16 residues. Germline V gene lookup returns CDR1 SGHKS and CDR2 YYEKEE (reference sequence). CDR3 sequence: CASSSHGGTGANVLTF. The CDR3, as DNA: TGTGCCAGCAGCTCCCACGGGGGGACCGGGGCCAACGTCCTGACTTTC. Looking up the rest from reference TRBV5-5 and TRBJ2-6 gives the full variable domain: DAGVTQSPTHLIKTRGQQVTLRCSPISGHKSVSWYQQVLGQGPQFIFQYYEKEERGRGNFPDRFSARQFPNYSSELNVNALLLGDSALYLCASSSHGGTGANVLTFGAGSRLTVL.

V is TRBV29-1 and J is TRBJ2-3; possibly TRBD2 for D (5 bases). The germline gives CDR1 SQVTM, CDR2 ANQGSEA. V lost 6 bases and J 0 bases, leaving 16 bases between the germline ends. There are 15 residues in the CDR3. The CDR3 is CSVTFSSRSTDTQYF. The CDR3 coding sequence is TGCAGCGTCACTTTCTCTAGCCGTAGCACAGATACGCAGTATTTT.

The V and J genes are TRBV5-1 and TRBJ2-1; 9 nucleotides align to TRBD2. From germline, CDR1 is SGHRS and CDR2 YFSETQ. The CDR3 has 14 amino acids. Trimming at V came to 4 bases and at J to 7 bases, leaving 6 bases not matched to a gene. DNA for the CDR3: TGCGCCAGCAGCATGCCTAGCGGGACAAATGAGCAGTTCTTC. Its translation: CASSMPSGTNEQFF. The complete variable domain, with remaining parts taken from reference TRBV5-1 and TRBJ2-1, reads KAGVTQTPRYLIKTRGQQVTLSCSPISGHRSVSWYQQTPGQGLQFLFEYFSETQRNKGNFPGRFSGRQFSNSRSEMNVSTLELGDSALYLCASSMPSGTNEQFFGPGTRLTVL.

The gene calls are TRBV7-9 and TRBJ2-2; the match to TRBD1 covers 7 bases. This CDR3 has 15 residues. Germline loops: CDR1 SEHNR, CDR2 FQNEAQ (reference sequence). Trimming took 6 bases from V and 3 from J; bases not matched to a gene: 7. The CDR3 nucleotides read TGTGCCAGCAGATCGGGACAGTTGGACACCGGGGAGCTGTTTTTT. Its translation: CASRSGQLDTGELFF.

This chain joins TRBV28 and TRBJ2-3; a possible D gene is TRBD2 (6 bases). Germline V gives CDR1 MDHEN, CDR2 SYDVKM. The ends were cut back, 6 bases at V and 2 bases at J, with 15 bases in the middle. This CDR3 has 15 amino acids. The CDR3 sequence: CASSLPGLPTDTQYF. CDR3 DNA: TGTGCCAGCAGCCTGCCGGGACTTCCCACAGATACGCAGTATTTT.

In nucleotides, the CDR3 is TGCAGTGCTAGAGCTAATTTCGAGCAGTACTTC. This encodes CSARANFEQYF. The chain has TRBV20-1 and TRBJ2-7; D is ambiguous. V lost 1 base, J lost 6 bases, and 7 bases lay in between. This CDR3 contains 11 residues. Germline V gene sequence: CDR1 DFQATT, CDR2 SNEGSKA (reference sequence).

V gene TRBV7-9 combines with J gene TRBJ2-7; D ambiguous. Germline loops: CDR1 SEHNR, CDR2 FQNEAQ (reference sequence). Trimming left V 1 base short and J 0 bases short, with 10 bases between. The CDR3 covers 15 residues. CDR3 residues: CASSLGQVSSYEQYF. The CDR3 DNA reads TGTGCCAGCAGCTTAGGGCAGGTCAGCTCCTACGAGCAGTACTTC.

The count of this clone is one. V gene TRBV19 combines with J gene TRBJ2-7; TRBD1 matches at 7 bases. Germline CDR1 is LNHDA and CDR2 is SQIVND (reference sequence). J lost 3 bases, V lost 5 bases, and 10 bases had no gene match. The CDR3 spans 15 residues. The CDR3 DNA follows: TGTGCCAGTAGTCGCTACGGACAGGTAGGCTACGAGCAGTACTTC. It codes for CASSRYGQVGYEQYF.

The CDR3 reads CASSTQQGGANVLTF. The CDR3 coding sequence is TGTGCCAGCAGTACCCAACAGGGAGGGGCCAACGTCCTGACTTTC. The chain is built from TRBV28 and TRBJ2-6; perhaps TRBD1 as D (6 bases). This CDR3 is built from 15 residues. Germline V gives CDR1 MDHEN, CDR2 SYDVKM. V gave up 5 bases and J gave up 4 bases, with 12 bases separating them.

This rearrangement joins TRBV7-2 to TRBJ2-6, with TRBD1 identical over 7 bases. CDR3 size: 18 residues. J was trimmed by 2 bases and V by 4 bases; bases with no gene match: 11. The germline V gene has CDR1 SGHTA and CDR2 FQGNSA. The CDR3 here is CASSSIYFRGTGANVLTF. In nucleotides, the CDR3 is TGTGCCAGCAGCTCGATTTATTTCAGGGGGACTGGGGCCAACGTCCTGACTTTC.

The CDR3 loop is CASSQDLSTDTQYF. The CDR3 bases are TGCGCCAGCAGCCAAGATCTAAGCACAGATACGCAGTATTTT. V usage is TRBV4-1 and J usage is TRBJ2-3; D not certain. The CDR3 consists of 14 residues. The V end was cut by 0 bases, the J end by 0 bases, with 4 bases between. Per the germline V gene, CDR1 is MGHRA and CDR2 is YSYEKL.

The V call is TRBV5-1, the J call TRBJ2-2, with D possibly being TRBD1 (6 bases). This CDR3 is built from 12 residues. The V and J ends lost 4 bases and 8 bases respectively, with 9 bases between them. CDR1 SGHRS and CDR2 YFSETQ come from the germline V gene. CDR3 in amino acids: CASSIQGGELFF. Written as DNA, the CDR3 is TGCGCCAGCAGCATACAGGGTGGGGAGCTGTTTTTT.

This sequence joins TRBV3-1 (or the pseudogene TRBV3-2) and TRBJ2-2; the match to TRBD2 covers 10 bases. The CDR3 is made up of 15 amino acids. The J segment lost 4 bases and the V segment lost 7 bases, leaving 6 bases of the junction unmatched. Germline values: CDR1 LGHDT, CDR2 YNNKEL (reference sequence). The CDR3 spells CASKLAGDSTGELFF. The CDR3 bases are TGTGCCAGCAAGCTAGCGGGAGACAGCACCGGGGAGCTGTTTTTT.

The V gene is TRBV5-4, the J gene TRBJ1-2; a possible D gene is TRBD1 (6 bases). The V gene lost 0 bases and the J gene lost 2 bases, with 8 bases spanning the gap. Germline V gene data show CDR1 as SGHNT and CDR2 as YYREEE (reference sequence). This CDR3 contains 14 residues. CDR3 loop: CASSLVGQNYGYTF. The CDR3 nucleotides are TGTGCCAGCAGCTTGGTTGGACAGAACTATGGCTACACCTTC.

This clone was found once. This chain uses TRBV30 with TRBJ2-7; TRBD2 agrees at 10 bases. The J segment lost 2 bases and the V segment lost 2 bases, leaving 9 bases of the junction unmatched. CDR1 is GTSNPN, CDR2 SVGIG, per germline (reference sequence). This CDR3 is built from 16 residues. The CDR3 loop reads CAWSPLGLAATYEQYF. Here the CDR3 DNA reads TGTGCCTGGAGTCCCTTAGGACTAGCGGCAACCTACGAGCAGTACTTC.

The chain combines TRBV19 with TRBJ1-5, with D hard to call. Trimming left V 8 bases short and J 2 bases short, with 16 bases between. CDR1 and CDR2 from the germline V gene are LNHDA and SQIVND (reference sequence). The CDR3 runs to 15 residues. The CDR3 here is CASAYPPGGNQPQHF. The CDR3 coding sequence is TGTGCCAGTGCCTATCCACCGGGTGGCAATCAGCCCCAGCATTTT.

This chain uses TRBV19 with TRBJ2-7, with D possibly TRBD2 on 6 matching bases. The CDR3 covers 13 residues. The V gene lost 7 bases and the J gene lost 3 bases, with 13 bases spanning the gap. Looked up from germline, CDR1 is LNHDA and CDR2 is SQIVND (reference sequence). The CDR3 loop reads CASNGLADYEQYF. The CDR3, as DNA: TGTGCCAGTAATGGGTTAGCGGACTACGAGCAGTACTTC.